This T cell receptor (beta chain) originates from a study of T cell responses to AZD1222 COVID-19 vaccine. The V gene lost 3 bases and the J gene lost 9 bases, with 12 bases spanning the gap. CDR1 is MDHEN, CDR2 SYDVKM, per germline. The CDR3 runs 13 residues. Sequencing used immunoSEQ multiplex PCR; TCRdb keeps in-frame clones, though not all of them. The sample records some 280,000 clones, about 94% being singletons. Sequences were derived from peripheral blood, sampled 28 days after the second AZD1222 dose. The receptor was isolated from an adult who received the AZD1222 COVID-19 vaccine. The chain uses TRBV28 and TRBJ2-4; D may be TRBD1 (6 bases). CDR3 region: CASSFLQGTIQYF. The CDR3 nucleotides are TGTGCCAGCAGTTTTTTGCAGGGGACCATTCAGTACTTC. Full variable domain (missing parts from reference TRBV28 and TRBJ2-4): DVKVTQSSRYLVKRTGEKVFLECVQDMDHENMFWYRQDPGLGLRLIYFSYDVKMKEKGDIPEGYSVSREKKERFSLILESASTNQTSMYLCASSFLQGTIQYFGAGTRLSVL.